These 25 T cell receptor beta chains were all obtained from the same sample, sequenced in a study of beta chain features in type 1 diabetes. General study points: Moderate but significant shortening of TCRB CDR3s was recorded in all four CD4+ subsets from Type 1 diabetes patients.

Investigators reverse transcribed all isolated RNA, so they sequenced expressed TCRB transcripts. The table came from immunoSEQ multiplex PCR; TCRdb's copy has only in-frame clones and leaves some out. The repertoire holds more than 300,000 clones, around 13% seen once, with over 0.008% in the top ten. The antigens of these receptors remain unknown. The sample consisted of naive CD4+ T cells from blood. The receptors were gathered from a woman aged 18-30 years with type 1 diabetes.

A few counts support this clone. The CDR3 here is CATRKGGGPYEQYF. CDR3 nucleotide sequence: TGTGCCACCCGAAAAGGCGGAGGGCCCTACGAGCAGTACTTC. The chain combines TRBV19 with TRBJ2-7; tentatively, D is TRBD2 (6 bases). V was clipped by 10 bases and J by 2 bases, with 18 bases between them. The CDR3 extends over 14 amino acids. Germline values: CDR1 LNHDA, CDR2 SQIVND (reference sequence).

This chain connects TRBV18 to TRBJ1-2; D possibly corresponds to TRBD1 (6 bases). The CDR3 runs to 13 residues. The V gene lost 4 bases and the J gene lost 4 bases, with 10 bases spanning the gap. Germline V gene lookup returns CDR1 KGHSH and CDR2 LQKENI. The CDR3 protein is CASSRSDSYGYTF. CDR3 nucleotide sequence: TGTGCCAGCTCACGGTCGGACAGCTATGGCTACACCTTC. Filled out from reference TRBV18 and TRBJ1-2, the complete variable domain reads NAGVMQNPRHLVRRRGQEARLRCSPMKGHSHVYWYRQLPEEGLKFMVYLQKENIIDESGMPKERFSAEFPKEGPSILRIQQVVRGDSAAYFCASSRSDSYGYTFGSGTRLTVV.

The table lists this clone with a count of one. Additional DNA sequences in this sample encode the identical CDR3. The gene calls are TRBV5-1 and TRBJ2-5, with D maybe TRBD2 (6 bases). V shed 0 bases and J shed 1 base, with 7 bases lying between them. The CDR3 is 14 amino acids. Germline CDR1 reads SGHRS; CDR2 reads YFSETQ. Here the CDR3 DNA reads TGCGCCAGCAGCTTGGCGGGAGCCCAAGAGACCCAGTACTTC. Its translation is CASSLAGAQETQYF.

The gene calls are TRBV6-5 and TRBJ1-3; tentative D call: TRBD1 (6 bases). The germline V gene has CDR1 MNHEY and CDR2 SVGAGI. The V and J ends lost 6 bases and 3 bases respectively, with 15 bases between them. The CDR3 is made up of 15 amino acids. The CDR3 sequence: CASSPTGLGGNTIYF. The CDR3 DNA follows: TGTGCCAGCAGCCCAACAGGGTTGGGTGGAAACACCATATATTTT.

This clone came up a few times. J is TRBJ1-2 and V is TRBV28; D is possibly TRBD1 (5 bases). CDR3 length: 11 residues. Germline CDR1 is MDHEN and CDR2 is SYDVKM. The V end lost 8 bases, the J end lost 4 bases, and 8 bases lay between the germline ends. CDR3 sequence: CASAGLYGYTF. The CDR3 region has the DNA TGTGCCAGCGCAGGGCTCTATGGCTACACCTTC.

This clone was counted between two and nine times. V usage is TRBV6-6 and J usage is TRBJ2-7; maybe TRBD1 (6 bases). V was clipped by 6 bases and J by 2 bases, with 17 bases between them. This CDR3 spans 15 amino acids. The germline V gene encodes CDR1 MNHNY and CDR2 SVGAGI (reference sequence). The CDR3 DNA follows: TGTGCCAGCAGATACACAGGGTTGGGGGCCTACGAGCAGTACTTC. It encodes CASRYTGLGAYEQYF.

This clone has more than one count but fewer than ten. The chain combines TRBV7-2 with TRBJ1-5, with D unclear. Trimming removed 5 bases at V and 2 bases at J, with 7 bases between. The CDR3 sequence is 13 residues long. Per germline, CDR1 SGHTA and CDR2 FQGNSA. CDR3 residues: CASSLMGNQPQHF. As DNA, the CDR3 is TGTGCCAGCAGCCTAATGGGCAATCAGCCCCAGCATTTT.

This clone has only a few counts. V gene TRBV7-9 combines with J gene TRBJ2-5; TRBD1 matches at 10 bases. The germline V gene encodes CDR1 SEHNR and CDR2 FQNEAQ (reference sequence). Trimming removed 5 bases from V and 5 bases from J; junction bases left unmatched: 5. CDR3 length: 14 residues. The CDR3 sequence is CASSPGTGVETQYF. CDR3 coding DNA: TGTGCCAGCAGCCCCGGGACAGGGGTTGAGACCCAGTACTTC.

J is TRBJ2-2 and V is TRBV9; D uncertain. V lost 5 bases and J lost 2, with 4 bases in between. CDR1 and CDR2 from the germline V gene are SGDLS and YYNGEE. This CDR3 contains 12 residues. DNA for the CDR3: TGTGCCAGCAGACAAAACACCGGGGAGCTGTTTTTT. Translated: CASRQNTGELFF.

This clone showed up just a few times. The J gene is TRBJ1-3, the V gene TRBV4-1; maybe TRBD1 (5 bases). CDR3 length: 15 residues. V was cut by 0 bases and J by 2 bases, with 8 bases left in between. CDR1 is MGHRA and CDR2 is YSYEKL in the germline V gene. CDR3 in DNA: TGCGCCAGCAGCCAAGACCACAGGACTGGAAACACCATATATTTT. Protein: CASSQDHRTGNTIYF.

The chain uses TRBV5-6 and TRBJ1-2; 7 positions match TRBD1. The CDR3 totals 13 residues. In germline, CDR1 is SGHDT, CDR2 YYEEEE. Losses at the gene ends were 4 bases for V and 5 bases for J; bases not matched to a gene: 5. The CDR3, as DNA: TGTGCCAGCAGCACGCAGGGGGTATATGGCTACACCTTC. Translating it yields CASSTQGVYGYTF.

The chain carries TRBV25-1 and TRBJ2-3; 10 bases are a match to TRBD2. V shed 7 bases, J shed 6 bases, and the junction held 10 bases outside the gene matches. The CDR3 runs to 15 residues. CDR1 is MGHDK and CDR2 is SYGVNS in the germline V gene. CDR3 in amino acids: CASTQTGSGRDTQYF. In DNA form, the CDR3 reads TGTGCCAGCACCCAAACCGGTAGCGGGAGGGATACGCAGTATTTT.

Details on this clone: The same CDR3 is also encoded by other DNA sequences in this sample. The CDR3: CASSVGTENYGYTF. DNA of the CDR3: TGTGCCAGCAGCGTAGGAACAGAAAACTATGGCTACACCTTC. The rearrangement joins TRBV9 to TRBJ1-2; D not resolved. CDR1 and CDR2 (germline): SGDLS, YYNGEE. The CDR3 length is 14 residues. V shed 0 bases and J shed 2 bases, with 8 bases lying between them.

This clone was observed a handful of times. V gene TRBV30 combines with J gene TRBJ1-1; a weak D match, TRBD1 (5 bases). CDR1 and CDR2 from the germline V gene are GTSNPN and SVGIG (reference sequence). V was pared by 3 bases and J by 11 bases, with 16 bases between. CDR3 length equals 12 residues. This CDR3 reads CAWRAGPLRAFF. The CDR3 DNA reads as TGTGCCTGGAGGGCAGGGCCCCTCAGGGCTTTCTTT. Full variable domain (outside the CDR3, taken from reference TRBV30 and TRBJ1-1): SQTIHQWPATLVQPVGSPLSLECTVEGTSNPNLYWYRQAAGRGLQLLFYSVGIGQISSEVPQNLSASRPQDRQFILSSKKLLLSDSGFYLCAWRAGPLRAFFGQGTRLTVV.

The V gene is TRBV6-6, the J gene TRBJ1-5; the match to TRBD1 covers 8 bases. CDR1 MNHNY and CDR2 SVGAGI come from the germline V gene (reference sequence). Trimming took 6 bases from V and 2 from J; bases not matched to a gene: 6. The CDR3 runs to 15 residues. The CDR3 loop reads CASRRTGTGNQPQHF. In nucleotides, the CDR3 is TGTGCCAGCAGGAGGACAGGGACGGGCAATCAGCCCCAGCATTTT.

This clone occurred a few times. The gene calls are TRBV19 and TRBJ2-1; 9 positions agree with TRBD1. Losses at the gene ends were 6 bases for V and 6 bases for J; bases not matched to a gene: 12. The CDR3 sequence is 16 residues long. CDR1 and CDR2 (germline): LNHDA, SQIVND (reference sequence). The CDR3 here is CASRTEGQGSGNEQFF. The CDR3 nucleotides are TGTGCCAGTAGGACCGAGGGACAGGGATCGGGCAATGAGCAGTTCTTC.

The table lists this clone with a few counts. The V call is TRBV11-2, the J call TRBJ2-1; 7 bases line up with TRBD2. Germline values: CDR1 SGHAT, CDR2 FQNNGV. V shed 1 base and J 4 bases; nucleotides not matched to a gene: 4. The CDR3 is 15 amino acids. The CDR3 nucleotides are TGTGCCAGCAGCTTAGGCCTAGCGGAATACAATGAGCAGTTCTTC. Residues: CASSLGLAEYNEQFF.

This chain uses TRBV5-8 with TRBJ2-3, with D maybe TRBD1 (5 bases). V lost 1 base and J 6 bases, leaving 15 bases between the germline ends. The CDR3 runs to 15 residues. Germline V lookup: CDR1 SGHTS, CDR2 YDEGEE. CDR3 sequence (DNA): TGTGCCAGCAGCTTGAACCAGGGCATAACCGATACGCAGTATTTT. It encodes CASSLNQGITDTQYF.

This clone turned up a few times. V gene TRBV5-8 combines with J gene TRBJ2-5, with 10 bases that match TRBD2. Germline V CDR1 and CDR2: SGHTS, YDEGEE. The CDR3 consists of 14 residues. Trimming at V came to 4 bases and at J to 8 bases, leaving 8 bases not matched to a gene. This CDR3 reads CASSVRAGGPTQYF. DNA of the CDR3: TGTGCCAGCAGCGTTCGAGCGGGAGGGCCAACCCAGTACTTC. Supplemented by reference TRBV5-8 and TRBJ2-5, the full variable domain reads EAGVTQSPTHLIKTRGQQATLRCSPISGHTSVYWYQQALGLGLQFLLWYDEGEERNRGNFPPRFSGRQFPNYSSELNVNALELEDSALYLCASSVRAGGPTQYFGPGTRLLVL.

The genes are TRBV5-1 and TRBJ2-7; a weak D match, TRBD1 (6 bases). The CDR3 is 15 residues long. Germline CDR1 SGHRS, CDR2 YFSETQ. Trimming cost V 3 bases and J 5 bases, with 18 bases left between them. DNA of the CDR3: TGCGCCAGCAGCTCTCGCAGGGGAGACCTAGACGAGCAGTACTTC. Residues: CASSSRRGDLDEQYF.

This chain joins TRBV10-3 and TRBJ2-3, with D perhaps matching TRBD1 (6 bases). V lost 6 bases, J lost 2 bases, and 15 bases lay in between. The CDR3 sequence is 15 residues long. Per the germline V gene, CDR1 is ENHRY and CDR2 is SYGVKD. The CDR3 DNA reads as TGTGCCATCAGAAGACAGGCCACCGCCACAGATACGCAGTATTTT. This translates into CAIRRQATATDTQYF.

This clone turned up a few times. This chain uses TRBV10-3 with TRBJ2-5, with TRBD1 matching over 8 bases. Germline trimming cut 11 bases from V and 1 base from J; bases unmatched to any gene: 6. The CDR3 loop spans 13 amino acids. Germline CDR1 and CDR2: ENHRY and SYGVKD. CDR3 in amino acids: CAVRTGPQETQYF. Here the CDR3 DNA reads TGTGCCGTCCGGACAGGGCCCCAAGAGACCCAGTACTTC.

The J gene is TRBJ1-5, the V gene TRBV5-1; D unclear. This CDR3 is 15 amino acids long. Trimming left V 0 bases short and J 0 bases short, with 7 bases between. The germline V gene encodes CDR1 SGHRS and CDR2 YFSETQ. The CDR3 here is CASSLGGISNQPQHF. The CDR3 region has the DNA TGCGCCAGCAGCTTGGGCGGGATTAGCAATCAGCCCCAGCATTTT.

In its sample, this clone was seen a few times. The gene calls are TRBV23-1 and TRBJ2-7; 11 bases are shared with TRBD1. TRBV23-1 falls under the ORF class, with uncertain function. The CDR3 runs 15 residues. The V and J ends lost 4 bases and 2 bases, in that order; junction bases with no gene match: 4. The CDR3 spells CASSPGQGAPYEQYF. In nucleotides, the CDR3 is TGCGCCAGCAGTCCCGGACAGGGGGCCCCCTACGAGCAGTACTTC.

V gene TRBV4-3 combines with J gene TRBJ1-1, with D unclear. Trimming took 1 base from V and 10 from J, leaving 16 bases between them. This CDR3 spans 14 amino acids. CDR1 and CDR2 from the germline V gene are LGHNA and YSLEER. The chain's CDR3 is CASSQGTDFGRAFF. CDR3 DNA: TGCGCCAGCAGCCAAGGAACAGATTTTGGGCGAGCTTTCTTT.